This T cell receptor (beta chain) was sequenced in a study of blood T cell repertoires in COVID-19. In the study overall: Sample material is recorded as cDNA or gDNA derived from T cells, B-cell-depleted T cells, or PBMCs.

In the source study's methods: Amplifying reference gene primers gave estimates of nucleated cell counts. The data were produced by immunoSEQ multiplex PCR, yet TCRdb's version contains in-frame clones alone and is incomplete. The V and J calls and clone size come from that table; D and trimming were worked out from the DNA. The sample lists roughly 180,000 clones, about 80% occurring once. V trimming: 1 base; J trimming: 1 base; junction bases outside the gene matches: 3. CDR3 length: 15 residues. The germline CDR1 and CDR2 sequences are MGHDK and SYGVNS. The chain has TRBV25-1 and TRBJ1-2; 7 nucleotides match TRBD1. The sequencing sample was made of peripheral blood. The clonotype originates from a woman aged 45 to 65 with active or convalescent COVID-19. CDR3 residues: CASSESTGVNYGYTF. Here the CDR3 DNA reads TGTGCCAGCAGTGAATCTACAGGGGTTAACTATGGCTACACCTTC.